These 17 T cell receptor beta chains were all obtained from the same sample, sequenced in a study of cytomegalovirus exposure and HLA in healthy donors. Assay: immunoSEQ multiplex PCR; the TCRdb copy retains only in-frame clones and omits some. The sample lists some 160,000 clones; more than 70% were seen once. Sequencing input: PBMCs. All receptors come from a man aged 18 to 29 in good health and CMV-seronegative.

The V call is TRBV7-8, the J call TRBJ2-7, with 8 positions matching TRBD1. The CDR3 has 15 residues. The V segment lost 5 bases and the J segment 4 bases; nucleotides outside the gene matches: 10. CDR1 SGHVS and CDR2 FQNEAQ come from the germline V gene. The CDR3 loop reads CASSAKSGTGYEQYV. The CDR3 DNA follows: TGTGCCAGCAGCGCAAAATCGGGGACAGGTTACGAGCAGTACGTC.

The chain has TRBV6-5 and TRBJ2-5, with 7 positions matching TRBD2. With V trimmed by 7 bases and J by 0 bases, 8 bases remained unmatched. This CDR3 contains 15 residues. Germline CDR1 is MNHEY and CDR2 is SVGAGI. CDR3 DNA: TGTGCCAGCACCCCATTGGGGGGGTACCAAGAGACCCAGTACTTC. Its translation is CASTPLGGYQETQYF.

The V call is TRBV5-1, the J call TRBJ1-1; D is uncertain. Between the trimmed V and J ends, which lost 1 base and 1 base, there was a span of 8 bases. The CDR3 contains 14 residues. Germline CDR1 reads SGHRS; CDR2 reads YFSETQ. The CDR3 reads CASSLNLKNTEAFF. CDR3 bases: TGCGCCAGCAGCTTGAACCTAAAGAACACTGAAGCTTTCTTT.

In DNA form, the CDR3 reads TGTGCCAGCAGTTACTCCGGGACTAGTACCACCGGGGAGCTGTTTTTT. It encodes CASSYSGTSTTGELFF. The chain recombines TRBV6-5 with TRBJ2-2; 8 bases fit TRBD2. The junction had 4 bases not matched to a gene; V was cut back by 0 bases and J by 4 bases. The CDR3 has 16 amino acids. Germline values: CDR1 MNHEY, CDR2 SVGAGI.

This clone was counted between two and nine times. J is TRBJ1-5 and V is TRBV6-1; 9 nucleotides line up with TRBD1. The CDR3 has 17 amino acids. CDR1 and CDR2 from the germline V gene are MNHNS and SASEGT. The J segment lost 6 bases and the V segment lost 3 bases, leaving 12 bases of the junction unmatched. This CDR3 is CASSDPDGTGRFQPQHF. The CDR3 DNA follows: TGTGCCAGCAGTGACCCCGACGGGACAGGGCGTTTTCAGCCCCAGCATTTT.

The chain is built from TRBV30 and TRBJ2-1, with 7 bases matching TRBD1. The germline V gene encodes CDR1 GTSNPN and CDR2 SVGIG (reference sequence). The CDR3 consists of 15 residues. The ends lost 0 bases at V and 7 bases at J; junction bases unmatched: 9. Here the CDR3 reads CAWSVLQGSRNEQFF. As DNA, the CDR3 is TGTGCCTGGAGTGTACTACAGGGGAGTCGGAATGAGCAGTTCTTC.

V usage is TRBV5-1 and J usage is TRBJ2-2; 9 bases map to TRBD1. This CDR3 spans 17 amino acids. After removal of 0 bases from V and 5 bases from J, the junction contained 8 bases not matched to a gene. Per the germline V gene, CDR1 is SGHRS and CDR2 is YFSETQ. The CDR3 protein is CASSLEGTGFDTGELFF. For the CDR3, the DNA is TGCGCCAGCAGCTTGGAAGGGACAGGGTTTGATACCGGGGAGCTGTTTTTT.

This chain connects TRBV6-4 to TRBJ2-1; 8 nucleotides line up with TRBD1. This CDR3 is 15 amino acids long. V shed 2 bases, J shed 7 bases, and the junction held 7 bases outside the gene matches. The germline V gene encodes CDR1 MRHNA and CDR2 SNTAGT. The CDR3 sequence is CASSDTRGRGNEQFF. The CDR3 coding sequence is TGTGCCAGCAGTGACACCAGGGGGCGTGGGAATGAGCAGTTCTTC.

This clone was seen a few times. The genes are TRBV6-5 and TRBJ1-6; the D gene is possibly TRBD1 (5 bases). The CDR3 is 15 amino acids. The V end lost 2 bases, the J end lost 10 bases, and 15 bases lay between the germline ends. Germline CDR1 and CDR2: MNHEY and SVGAGI. The CDR3 bases are TGTGCCAGCAGTTACAGGGGCAGGTTAGGATCACCCCTCCACTTT. It is translated as CASSYRGRLGSPLHF.

V and J are TRBV19 and TRBJ2-2; the match to TRBD2 covers 7 bases. The J segment lost 7 bases and the V segment lost 5 bases, leaving 7 bases of the junction unmatched. There are 14 residues in the CDR3. Germline V gene data show CDR1 as LNHDA and CDR2 as SQIVND (reference sequence). DNA of the CDR3: TGTGCCAGTAGTGGGGGAGGGCTAGGCGGGGAGCTGTTTTTT. Encoded protein: CASSGGGLGGELFF.

This chain links TRBV4-3 with TRBJ1-5; possibly TRBD1 for D (6 bases). Trimming took off 1 base at V and 0 bases at J, with 10 bases between the two ends. The CDR3 is 16 amino acids. Germline CDR1 is LGHNA and CDR2 is YSLEER. Here the CDR3 reads CASSQGTGNSNQPQHF. The DNA for the CDR3 is TGCGCCAGCAGCCAAGGAACAGGGAATAGCAATCAGCCCCAGCATTTT.

The chain joins TRBV19 to TRBJ1-4; D is unresolved. Trimming took off 5 bases at V and 5 bases at J, with 9 bases between the two ends. The CDR3 covers 13 residues. Germline CDR1 LNHDA, CDR2 SQIVND (reference sequence). CDR3 in amino acids: CASSWRENEKLFF. CDR3 nucleotide sequence: TGTGCCAGTAGTTGGAGAGAGAATGAAAAACTGTTTTTT.

The CDR3 DNA sequence: TGTGCCAGCTCCAACATTGCTGGGGCCAACGTCCTGACTTTC. Its protein product is CASSNIAGANVLTF. This chain links TRBV18 with TRBJ2-6, with no clear D. Germline V gene sequence: CDR1 KGHSH, CDR2 LQKENI. This CDR3 contains 14 residues. Trimming took off 6 bases at V and 2 bases at J, with 8 bases between the two ends.

The V and J genes are TRBV6-5 and TRBJ2-3; the match to TRBD2 covers 8 bases. With V trimmed by 6 bases and J by 4 bases, 9 bases remained unmatched. This CDR3 spans 15 amino acids. The germline gives CDR1 MNHEY, CDR2 SVGAGI. This chain's CDR3 is CASRTGTRMSDTQYF. CDR3 sequence (DNA): TGTGCCAGCAGAACCGGGACTAGAATGTCAGATACGCAGTATTTT.

The rearrangement links TRBV28 to TRBJ2-1; perhaps TRBD2 as D (6 bases). The germline CDR1 and CDR2 sequences are MDHEN and SYDVKM. The CDR3 covers 16 residues. Trimming removed 5 bases at V and 7 bases at J, with 21 bases between. This CDR3 is CASSPPLGAGGNEQFF. As DNA, the CDR3 is TGTGCCAGCAGTCCCCCATTAGGGGCTGGGGGGAATGAGCAGTTCTTC.

The V call is TRBV7-9, the J call TRBJ2-5; TRBD1 matches at 9 bases. Germline assignment: CDR1 SEHNR and CDR2 FQNEAQ (reference sequence). The trim removed 2 bases at V and 0 bases at J, leaving 10 bases unmatched. This CDR3 contains 18 residues. In nucleotides, the CDR3 is TGTGCCAGCAGCTTACGGACAGGGGAGTTGTTGGACCAAGAGACCCAGTACTTC. Translated: CASSLRTGELLDQETQYF.

The chain links TRBV5-1 to TRBJ2-7; tentative D call: TRBD1 (8 bases). The CDR3 is 16 amino acids. Germline V gene data show CDR1 as SGHRS and CDR2 as YFSETQ. Trimming shortened V by 4 bases and J by 2 bases, and 19 bases separated the two germline ends. In DNA form, the CDR3 reads TGCGCCAGCAGCGGAAATCACAGGGGGGGAACCTACGAGCAGTACGTC. Translating it yields CASSGNHRGGTYEQYV.